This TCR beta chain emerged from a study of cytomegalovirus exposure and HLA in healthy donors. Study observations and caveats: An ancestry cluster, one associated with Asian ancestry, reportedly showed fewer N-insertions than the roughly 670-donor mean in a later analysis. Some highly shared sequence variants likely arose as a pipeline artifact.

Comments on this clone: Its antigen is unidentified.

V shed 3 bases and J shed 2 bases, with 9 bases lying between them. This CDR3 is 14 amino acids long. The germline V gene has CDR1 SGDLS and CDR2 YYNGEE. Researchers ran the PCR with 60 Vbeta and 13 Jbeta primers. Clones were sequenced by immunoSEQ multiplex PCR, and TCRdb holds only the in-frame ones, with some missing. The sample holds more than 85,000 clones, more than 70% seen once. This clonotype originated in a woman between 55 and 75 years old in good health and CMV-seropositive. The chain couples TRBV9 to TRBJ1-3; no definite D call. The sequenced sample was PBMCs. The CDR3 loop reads CASSARRAGNTIYF. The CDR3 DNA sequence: TGTGCCAGCAGCGCCCGGAGGGCTGGAAACACCATATATTTT.